This TCR beta chain was sequenced during a study of vaccination and CD4 T cells after COVID-19. Study-level information: The makeup of the convalescents was six males and four females, two of them Hispanic. A CEFX pool, an HIV-1 Nef pool, or no peptide went to control cultures.

Remarks on this clonotype: No antigen is known for it.

As for treatment: roughly ten-day PBMC culture with coronavirus spike peptide pools or control peptides (ViraFEST assay). T cells were expanded with peptide pools, and expanded clonotypes were identified by TCR sequencing. It was with roughly 10 IU/ml IL-2 and around 10 ug/ml peptide pools that more than 1.5 million PBMCs per well were cultured. Sequenced with the Oncomine TCR Beta short-read assay was DNA taken from cultured CD4+ T cells. In TCRdb, the PCR reads were re-called with MiXCR into one record per CDR3 protein. The sample records around 11,000 distinct CDR3 sequences, 69% being singletons. Sequenced sample: CD4+ T cells from blood, cultured in vitro. The clonotype was recovered from a human donor who had recovered from COVID-19.

The CDR3 coding sequence is TGTGCCAGCAGTTGGGACAGGGCAACTAATGAAAAACTGTTTTTT. Translating it yields CASSWDRATNEKLFF. The rearrangement uses TRBV6-5 and TRBJ1-4, with TRBD1 matching 9 bases. Germline trimming cut 4 bases from V and 0 bases from J; bases unmatched to any gene: 0. The CDR3 is made up of 15 amino acids. Germline lookup yields CDR1 MNHEY and CDR2 SVGAGI.